Listed below are T cell receptor beta chains from one sample, sequenced in a study of PD-1 blockade in classical Hodgkin lymphoma. Produced via immunoSEQ multiplex PCR; TCRdb's table is partial and in-frame only. The sample consists of roughly 32,000 clones, 90% to 95% of them appearing once. Sequences were derived from CD4+ T cells from blood, sampled before the fourth cycle of nivolumab. All receptors come from a human donor with classical Hodgkin lymphoma. CDR3s include the opening cysteine and the closing phenylalanine or tryptophan. The D gene is left open where the match is weak. Rows give clone size only sometimes, using once, few, many, or a class for an expanded clone.

cdr3_nt	cdr3_aa	j_call	v_call	clone_size	d_call
TGTGCCAGCAGCCTACTCCCGGGACAGGGGGCACACGAGCAGTACTTC	CASSLLPGQGAHEQYF	TRBJ2-7	TRBV7-9	-	TRBD1
TGCGCCAGCAGTGAGGGGGACTGGAGCACAGATACGCAGTATTTT	CASSEGDWSTDTQYF	TRBJ2-3	TRBV10-2	-	-
TGTGCCAGCAGTGCCTTACTAGCGGGAGGGCGGGACCAGTACTTC	CASSALLAGGRDQYF	TRBJ2-5	TRBV6-1	-	TRBD2
TGTGCCTGGAGTACTAGCGGGCCCTACGAGCAGTACTTC	CAWSTSGPYEQYF	TRBJ2-7	TRBV30	-	TRBD2
TGTGCCAGCAGTAGGGAAGGGGGGTTCACAGATACGCAGTATTTT	CASSREGGFTDTQYF	TRBJ2-3	TRBV28	-	-
TGTGCCAGCAGTTTATCGAGACAGTCCCTTTATGGCTACACCTTC	CASSLSRQSLYGYTF	TRBJ1-2	TRBV27	-	-
TGTGCCAGCAGCCGCGGACAGGGGGCCTACGAGCAGTACTTC	CASSRGQGAYEQYF	TRBJ2-7	TRBV7-3	-	TRBD1
TGTGCCATCAGTGGAGGGGGCCTAGACTACGAGCAGTACTTC	CAISGGGLDYEQYF	TRBJ2-7	TRBV10-3	-	TRBD1
TGTGCCAGCAGTCCCTATATAGACAGTGATGGCTACACCTTC	CASSPYIDSDGYTF	TRBJ1-2	TRBV27	-	-
TGTGCCAGCAGTTTTGCGGGACAGGGACTCCACGAGCAGTACTTC	CASSFAGQGLHEQYF	TRBJ2-7	TRBV28	-	TRBD1
TGTGCCAGCAGCGTAGCAGTTAAGGGACAGGGAGATTACGAGCAGTACTTC	CASSVAVKGQGDYEQYF	TRBJ2-7	TRBV9	-	TRBD1
TGTGCCAGTGAAACCCAAAGAGGGTCCGGGATTGGTGGCTACACCTTC	CASETQRGSGIGGYTF	TRBJ1-2	TRBV19	-	-
TGTGCCAGCAGTTACTCGATTTGGCGGGACGTGTACGAGCAGTACTTC	CASSYSIWRDVYEQYF	TRBJ2-7	TRBV6-5	-	-
TGTGCCAGCAGCTTGGAACCCCTAGCGGGAGGGGCGGGGGGCAGCTTCTTC	CASSLEPLAGGAGGSFF	TRBJ2-4	TRBV5-4	-	TRBD2
TGCGCCAGCAGCTTCCCAGGGGCCTACTACGAGCAGTACTTC	CASSFPGAYYEQYF	TRBJ2-7	TRBV5-1	-	-
TGCAGCGTTGCTCCCCCGGGACAGAACACTGAAGCTTTCTTT	CSVAPPGQNTEAFF	TRBJ1-1	TRBV29-1	-	-
TGTGCCAGCAGCTTAACGTTTGGGCGCACCGGGGAGCTGTTTTTT	CASSLTFGRTGELFF	TRBJ2-2	TRBV7-9	-	-
TGTGCCAGCAGTTCCCGGACAGCCTTCTATTCCTACAATGAGCAGTTCTTC	CASSSRTAFYSYNEQFF	TRBJ2-1	TRBV27	-	-
TGTGCCACGGACCTCCAAGAGACCCAGTACTTC	CATDLQETQYF	TRBJ2-5	TRBV2	few	-
TGTGCCAGCAGAGTAGCGGGAGGGCCGAGGGATACGCAGTATTTT	CASRVAGGPRDTQYF	TRBJ2-3	TRBV5-4	once	TRBD2
TGTGCCAGCAGCTTAGACCCATTCCCCCGACAGGGCAGGTGGTACGAGCAGTACTTC	CASSLDPFPRQGRWYEQYF	TRBJ2-7	TRBV11-3	-	TRBD1
TGTGCCAGCAAAGGGTGGCAGGCTCGCACCGGGGAGCTGTTTTTT	CASKGWQARTGELFF	TRBJ2-2	TRBV2	-	-
TGCGCCAGCAGCAGGACAGGGGGCGCTTCGGCTGAAGCTTTCTTT	CASSRTGGASAEAFF	TRBJ1-1	TRBV4-1	-	TRBD1
TGCGCCAGCAGCTTGTCTAGCGGGACCTACAATGAGCAGTTCTTC	CASSLSSGTYNEQFF	TRBJ2-1	TRBV5-1	-	TRBD2
TGTGCCAGCACACCGAGTAGCAATCAGCCCCAGCATTTT	CASTPSSNQPQHF	TRBJ1-5	TRBV6-5	few	-
TGCAGCGTAACAGAATCCTACGAGCAGTACTTC	CSVTESYEQYF	TRBJ2-7	TRBV29-1	-	-
TGTGCCAGCAGCCAAGCTACGGGACAGGGGTTTCGAGTCAAAAACATTCAGTACTTC	CASSQATGQGFRVKNIQYF	TRBJ2-4	TRBV14	-	TRBD1
TGTGCCAGCAGCACCGGGACAGGAAGCGGCCTCTATGGCTACACCTTC	CASSTGTGSGLYGYTF	TRBJ1-2	TRBV7-9	-	TRBD1
TGTGCCTGGCACCGGGACAGAGCGGTTACGGGCTTTGGCTACACCTTC	CAWHRDRAVTGFGYTF	TRBJ1-2	TRBV30	-	TRBD1
TGTGCCAGCAAGGACAGACCTGAATATTATGGCTACACCTTC	CASKDRPEYYGYTF	TRBJ1-2	TRBV28	-	-
TGTGCCTGGGAGAGCGGGAGCTCCTACGAGCAGTACTTC	CAWESGSSYEQYF	TRBJ2-7	TRBV30	-	TRBD2
TGTGCCAGCAGTTCGTACTCGGACAGCCACACTGAAGCTTTCTTT	CASSSYSDSHTEAFF	TRBJ1-1	TRBV28	-	-
TGTGCCAGCAGTGACGGCAGGGAGGTAACTCAGCCCCAGCATTTT	CASSDGREVTQPQHF	TRBJ1-5	TRBV6-1	-	-
TGCGCCAGCCGAGAACAGGGTTCCTCCTACGAGCAGTACTTC	CASREQGSSYEQYF	TRBJ2-7	TRBV5-1	-	-
TGTGCCACCAGCAGAGATAGTTTGAGGGCTAGGGAGCCCCAGCATTTT	CATSRDSLRAREPQHF	TRBJ1-5	TRBV15	-	-
TGTGCCAGCAGTTACTCGCCTAGCAACACAGATACGCAGTATTTT	CASSYSPSNTDTQYF	TRBJ2-3	TRBV6-6	-	-
TGTGCCAGCAGTACAACAGGGGGAAGCAATCAGCCCCAGCATTTT	CASSTTGGSNQPQHF	TRBJ1-5	TRBV6-1	few	TRBD1
TGCAGCGTTGTGACAGGGGGCGAGATTTATGAGCAGTACTTC	CSVVTGGEIYEQYF	TRBJ2-7	TRBV29-1	-	TRBD1
TGTGCCAGCAGTCCCTCCTACGAGCAGTACTTC	CASSPSYEQYF	TRBJ2-7	TRBV7-9	-	-
TGTGCCAGCAGTCCCACCGGACACAAAGGAAAAGAAAAACTGTTTTTT	CASSPTGHKGKEKLFF	TRBJ1-4	TRBV28	-	-
TGTGCCAGCAGTGAAGAGCGGTGGTCCTACGAGCAGTACTTC	CASSEERWSYEQYF	TRBJ2-7	TRBV6-1	-	-
TGCGCCAGCAGCCCCACAGGGGGCGAGACCCAGTACTTC	CASSPTGGETQYF	TRBJ2-5	TRBV5-1	-	TRBD1
TGTGCCAGCTCACCCCAGCGGGCTAGCACAGATACGCAGTATTTT	CASSPQRASTDTQYF	TRBJ2-3	TRBV18	-	-
TGCAGTGCTAGAGCAGGGGAAGCTTTCTTT	CSARAGEAFF	TRBJ1-1	TRBV20-1	-	-
TGTGCCATCAGGGCTGGGACAGGGGGCACCGGGGAGCTGTTTTTT	CAIRAGTGGTGELFF	TRBJ2-2	TRBV10-3	-	TRBD1
TGTGCCAGCAGACCTACCCTATACGGTACCAAAAACATTCAGTACTTC	CASRPTLYGTKNIQYF	TRBJ2-4	TRBV27	-	-
TGTGCCAGTTGTCCCCCCTCACTCGTTGCAGCTTTCTTT	CASCPPSLVAAFF	TRBJ1-1	TRBV19	-	-
TGTGCCAGCAGCTTAAGCTCGCTTGGGATCTACAATGAGCAGTTCTTC	CASSLSSLGIYNEQFF	TRBJ2-1	TRBV13	once	-
TGTGCCAGCAGTCTAAGTCGGGGGCTCAGGGGATCCTATGGCTACACCTTC	CASSLSRGLRGSYGYTF	TRBJ1-2	TRBV28	-	-
TGTGCCAGCAGTCCCGGGACTAGCCAATACAATGAGCAGTTCTTC	CASSPGTSQYNEQFF	TRBJ2-1	TRBV27	-	TRBD2
TGTGCCAGTTCCATCGGACTAGCGGGCCTTAGGGGCAATGAGCAGTTCTTC	CASSIGLAGLRGNEQFF	TRBJ2-1	TRBV11-2	once	TRBD2
TGCGCCAGCAGCTTGGCCTGGACAGCTCAGAGCGAGCAGTACTTC	CASSLAWTAQSEQYF	TRBJ2-7	TRBV5-1	-	-
TGTGCCAGCAGTGAAGCGCGGGGGTTGTGGGTAAGGGCCTACGAGCAGTACTTC	CASSEARGLWVRAYEQYF	TRBJ2-7	TRBV6-1	-	TRBD2
TGTGCCAGTAGTATAGCGCGGCGTGTTGTTATTCGGAGCTCCTACAATGAGCAGTTCTTC	CASSIARRVVIRSSYNEQFF	TRBJ2-1	TRBV19	-	-
TGTGCCAGCAGTGATTCGCATCAGGTGGACACTGAAGCTTTCTTT	CASSDSHQVDTEAFF	TRBJ1-1	TRBV6-1	-	-